Sequencing of this TCR beta chain was carried out in a study of shared clonotypes between healthy human individuals. Measured with immunoSEQ multiplex PCR; TCRdb has only the in-frame clones, and not every one. The sample lists more than 1 million clones, about 80% occurring once. Germline V CDR1 and CDR2: MGHDK, SYGVNS. This CDR3 contains 13 residues. Trimming shortened V by 4 bases and J by 5 bases, and 11 bases separated the two germline ends. The receptor comes from a man between 18 and 35 years old in good health. Some clones in this sample may be carry-over from other donors' samples. The material sequenced was memory CD4+ T cells from PBMCs. Subset defined: CD45RA-negative fraction. The chain is built from TRBV25-1 and TRBJ1-2, with no clear D. CDR3 sequence: CASSAIEVYGYTF. CDR3 bases: TGTGCCAGCAGTGCGATTGAAGTTTATGGCTACACCTTC.